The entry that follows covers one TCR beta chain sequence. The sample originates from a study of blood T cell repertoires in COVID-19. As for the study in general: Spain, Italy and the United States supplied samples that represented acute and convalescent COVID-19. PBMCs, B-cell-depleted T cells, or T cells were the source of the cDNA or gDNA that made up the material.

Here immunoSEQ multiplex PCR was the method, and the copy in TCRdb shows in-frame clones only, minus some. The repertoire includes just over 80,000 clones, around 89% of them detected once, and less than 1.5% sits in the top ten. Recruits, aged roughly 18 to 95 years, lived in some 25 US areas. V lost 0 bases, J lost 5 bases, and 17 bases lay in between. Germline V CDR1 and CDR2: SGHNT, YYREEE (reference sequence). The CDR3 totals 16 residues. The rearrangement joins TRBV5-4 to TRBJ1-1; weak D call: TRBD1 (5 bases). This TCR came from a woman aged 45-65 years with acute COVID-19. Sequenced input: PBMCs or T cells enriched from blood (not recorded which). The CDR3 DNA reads TGTGCCAGCAGCTTGGCGGGTGCAGGGCCTGGTACTGAAGCTTTCTTT. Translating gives CASSLAGAGPGTEAFF.